This section outlines one TCR beta chain sequence together with its context. What it binds is not known. Other nucleotide sequences in the sample specify the same CDR3. This entry is derived from a study of PD-1 blockade in classical Hodgkin lymphoma. Findings and caveats of the study: Before treatment, TCR diversity in newly diagnosed patients was reportedly lower than in healthy donors.

Using immunoSEQ multiplex PCR, the repertoire was profiled, and TCRdb retains in-frame clones only, with some absent. The sample includes 57,000 or so clones, nearly 90% of them seen just once. Time point meaning: cycle 4 day 1 (C4D1), after 5 to 7 weeks of nivolumab. All the patients suffered relapse after autologous stem cell transplantation, and brentuximab vedotin exposure differed. This receptor was taken from a human donor with classical Hodgkin lymphoma. Material: peripheral blood mononuclear cells (PBMCs), obtained before the fourth cycle of nivolumab.

As DNA, the CDR3 is TGTGCCAGCAGTTACGGGGGGAACACTGAAGCTTTCTTT. Its protein product is CASSYGGNTEAFF. This chain connects TRBV6-5 to TRBJ1-1; possible D gene TRBD1, 5 bases. V was clipped by 2 bases and J by 1 base, with 5 bases between them. The CDR3 runs to 13 residues. Germline CDR1 MNHEY, CDR2 SVGAGI.